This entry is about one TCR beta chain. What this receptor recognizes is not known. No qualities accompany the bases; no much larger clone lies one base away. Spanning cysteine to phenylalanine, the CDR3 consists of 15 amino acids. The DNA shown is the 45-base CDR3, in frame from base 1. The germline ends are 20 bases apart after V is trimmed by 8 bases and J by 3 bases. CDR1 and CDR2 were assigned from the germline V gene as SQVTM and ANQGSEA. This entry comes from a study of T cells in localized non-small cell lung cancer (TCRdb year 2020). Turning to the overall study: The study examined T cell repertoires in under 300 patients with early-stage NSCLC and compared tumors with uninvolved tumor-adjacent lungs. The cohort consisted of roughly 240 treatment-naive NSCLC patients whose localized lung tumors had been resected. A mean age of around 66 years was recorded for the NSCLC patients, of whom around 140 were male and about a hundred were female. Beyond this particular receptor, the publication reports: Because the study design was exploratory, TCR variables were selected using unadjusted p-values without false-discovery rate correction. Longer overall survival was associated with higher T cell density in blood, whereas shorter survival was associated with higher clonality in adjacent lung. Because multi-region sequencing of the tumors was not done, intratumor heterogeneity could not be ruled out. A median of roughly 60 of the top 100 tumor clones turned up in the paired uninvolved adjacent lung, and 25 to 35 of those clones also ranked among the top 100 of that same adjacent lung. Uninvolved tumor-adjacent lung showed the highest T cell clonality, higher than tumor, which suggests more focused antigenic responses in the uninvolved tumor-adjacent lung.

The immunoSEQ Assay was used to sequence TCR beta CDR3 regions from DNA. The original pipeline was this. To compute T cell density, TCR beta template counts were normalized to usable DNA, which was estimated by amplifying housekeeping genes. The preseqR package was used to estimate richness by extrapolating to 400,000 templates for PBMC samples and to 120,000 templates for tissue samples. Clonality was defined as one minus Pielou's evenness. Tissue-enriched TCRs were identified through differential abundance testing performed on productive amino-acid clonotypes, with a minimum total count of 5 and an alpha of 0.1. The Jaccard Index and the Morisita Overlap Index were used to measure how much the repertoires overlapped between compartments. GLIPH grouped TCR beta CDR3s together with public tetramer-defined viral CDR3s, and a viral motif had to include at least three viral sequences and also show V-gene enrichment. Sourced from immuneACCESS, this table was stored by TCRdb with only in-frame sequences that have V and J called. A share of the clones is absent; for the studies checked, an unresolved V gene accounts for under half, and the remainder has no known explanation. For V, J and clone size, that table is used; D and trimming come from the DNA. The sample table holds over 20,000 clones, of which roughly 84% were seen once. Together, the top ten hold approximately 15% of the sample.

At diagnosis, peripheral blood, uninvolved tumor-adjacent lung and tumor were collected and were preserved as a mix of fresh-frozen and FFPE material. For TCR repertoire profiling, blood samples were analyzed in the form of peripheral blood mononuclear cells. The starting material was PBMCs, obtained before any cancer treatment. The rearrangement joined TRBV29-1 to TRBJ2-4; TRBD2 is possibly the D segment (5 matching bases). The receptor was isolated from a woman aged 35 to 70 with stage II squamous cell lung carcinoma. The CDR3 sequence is CSFRDAEVGKNIQYF. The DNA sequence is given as TGCAGCTTCCGCGACGCGGAGGTGGGCAAAAACATTCAGTACTTC.